This note documents a single T cell receptor beta chain sequence. The CDR3 is made up of 15 amino acids. The V gene's germline CDR1 is SGHVS and CDR2 FNYEAQ. With V trimmed by 1 base and J by 5 bases, 5 bases remained unmatched. Authors' methods: Reference gene primer amplification yielded estimated nucleated cell counts. The assay was immunoSEQ multiplex PCR, and TCRdb's table has in-frame clones only and misses some. The V and J calls and the clone size are those of that table, but D and trimming were determined from the DNA. The repertoire holds 150,000 or so clones, with roughly nine tenths as singletons. The sample belongs to a study of blood T cell repertoires in COVID-19. About the research overall: Sources were T cells, B-cell-depleted T cells, or PBMCs; the material itself was cDNA or gDNA.

This receptor was identified in a human donor in a cohort sampled during active COVID-19. Source material: peripheral blood. J is TRBJ2-3 and V is TRBV7-6; TRBD2 matches at 8 bases. The CDR3 DNA follows: TGTGCCAGCAGCTTAGTGGCGGGGGGAGGAGATACGCAGTATTTT. It encodes CASSLVAGGGDTQYF.